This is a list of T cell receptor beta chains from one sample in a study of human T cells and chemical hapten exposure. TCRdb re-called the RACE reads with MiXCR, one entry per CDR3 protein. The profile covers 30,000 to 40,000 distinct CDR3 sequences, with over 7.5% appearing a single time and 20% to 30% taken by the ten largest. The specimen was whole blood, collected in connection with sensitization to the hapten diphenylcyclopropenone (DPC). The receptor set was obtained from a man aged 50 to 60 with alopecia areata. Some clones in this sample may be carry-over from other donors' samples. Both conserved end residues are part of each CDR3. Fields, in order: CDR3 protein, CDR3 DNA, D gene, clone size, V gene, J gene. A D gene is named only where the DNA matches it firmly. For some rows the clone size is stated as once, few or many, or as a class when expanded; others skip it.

CASSPPTGPQNEQFF	TGTGCCAGCAGTCCACCGACAGGGCCTCAGAATGAGCAGTTCTTC	TRBD1	many	TRBV28	TRBJ2-1
CASSQSCGVTGANVLTF	TGCGCCAGCAGTCAATCGTGCGGGGTGACTGGGGCCAACGTCCTGACTTTC	.	many	TRBV23-1	TRBJ2-6
CAWMNSGNTIYF	TGTGCCTGGATGAACTCTGGAAACACCATATATTTT	.	many	TRBV30	TRBJ1-3
CASSQGGQVTYEQYF	TGTGCCAGCAGCCAGGGAGGGCAGGTTACCTACGAGCAGTACTTC	TRBD2	few	TRBV4-2	TRBJ2-7
CASGRDGSYNEQFF	TGTGCCAGCGGCCGGGACGGCTCCTACAATGAGCAGTTCTTC	.	.	TRBV11-3	TRBJ2-1
CASSSPGLIPEQYF	TGTGCCAGCAGCTCCCCTGGTCTAATCCCCGAGCAGTACTTC	.	many	TRBV7-9	TRBJ2-7
CSAGHGLAGDNEQFF	TGCAGTGCTGGCCACGGACTAGCGGGAGACAATGAGCAGTTCTTC	TRBD2	many	TRBV20-1	TRBJ2-1
CSARDRAGLLNEQFF	TGCAGTGCTAGAGATCGAGCGGGATTGTTGAATGAGCAGTTCTTC	TRBD2	many	TRBV20-1	TRBJ2-1
CSVGGGSSYNEQFF	TGCAGCGTTGGAGGGGGAAGCTCCTACAATGAGCAGTTCTTC	.	many	TRBV29-1	TRBJ2-1
CAISESREQFF	TGTGCCATCAGTGAGTCGAGGGAGCAGTTCTTC	.	few	TRBV10-3	TRBJ2-1
CSGEGSEETQYF	TGCAGCGGGGAGGGGTCGGAAGAGACCCAGTACTTC	TRBD2	.	TRBV29-1	TRBJ2-5
CSVGFGGTLNIQYF	TGCAGCGTTGGATTCGGCGGGACTCTGAACATTCAGTACTTC	.	.	TRBV29-1	TRBJ2-4
CAAGPLSYEQYF	TGTGCCGCGGGACCGCTTTCCTACGAGCAGTACTTC	.	few	TRBV10-3	TRBJ2-7
CASGTPDIRRAVYEQYF	TGTGCTAGTGGGACCCCGGACATTAGGAGGGCGGTCTACGAGCAGTACTTC	.	many	TRBV12-5	TRBJ2-7
CSVEDTQGAYNEQFF	TGCAGCGTTGAAGATACACAGGGGGCCTACAATGAGCAGTTCTTC	TRBD1	.	TRBV29-1	TRBJ2-1
CASSSGQGTDTQYF	TGTGCCAGTAGTTCGGGACAGGGGACAGATACGCAGTATTTT	TRBD1	many	TRBV19	TRBJ2-3
CASSSTGVNTGELFF	TGTGCCAGCAGTTCGACAGGGGTCAACACCGGGGAGCTGTTTTTT	TRBD1	many	TRBV11-2	TRBJ2-2